These T cell receptor beta chains were read from a single sample in a study of blood T cell repertoires in COVID-19. Sequenced by immunoSEQ multiplex PCR; TCRdb stores in-frame clones only, minus some. The sample shows 35,000 or so clones, roughly 89% of them seen only once. Sequenced sample: peripheral blood. These receptors were taken from a human donor in a cohort sampled during active COVID-19. The CDR3 runs from the conserved cysteine through the conserved F or W. The D gene is left open where the match is weak. Clone sizes are given selectively: once, few, many, or a class where the clone is expanded.

V gene: TRBV5-4
J gene: TRBJ2-7
D gene: -
clone size: -
CDR3 DNA: TGTGCCAGCAGCTTTCGGACCCAGGGCGTCGAGCAGTACTTC
CDR3 protein: CASSFRTQGVEQYF

V gene: TRBV5-1
J gene: TRBJ2-7
D gene: -
clone size: -
CDR3 DNA: TGCGCCAGCAGCTTGGGGGACTCTGGGAACGAGCAGTACTTC
CDR3 protein: CASSLGDSGNEQYF

V gene: TRBV13
J gene: TRBJ2-1
D gene: -
clone size: -
CDR3 DNA: TGTGCCAGCAGCCCTACGGACAGTAACAATGAGCAGTTCTTC
CDR3 protein: CASSPTDSNNEQFF

V gene: TRBV6-5
J gene: TRBJ1-5
D gene: -
clone size: -
CDR3 DNA: TGTGCCAGCAGTTACTCGGCGGGGGGCCAGCCCCAGCATTTT
CDR3 protein: CASSYSAGGQPQHF

V gene: TRBV7-5
J gene: TRBJ2-5
D gene: -
clone size: -
CDR3 DNA: TGTGCCAGAAGCTTAGCCAGGTCCGACCTCCCAGAGACCCAGTACTTC
CDR3 protein: CARSLARSDLPETQYF

V gene: TRBV7-9
J gene: TRBJ2-1
D gene: -
clone size: -
CDR3 DNA: TGTGCCAGCAGCCCTAGCCCACAGACCGAGGGGCAGTTCTTC
CDR3 protein: CASSPSPQTEGQFF

V gene: TRBV6-5
J gene: TRBJ2-1
D gene: -
clone size: -
CDR3 DNA: TGTGCCAGCAGTCCGGGACTTACTTACAATGAGCAGTTCTTC
CDR3 protein: CASSPGLTYNEQFF

V gene: TRBV10-1
J gene: TRBJ2-5
D gene: -
clone size: -
CDR3 DNA: TGCGCCAGCAGTGAGAGGACAAAAGAGACCCAGTACTTC
CDR3 protein: CASSERTKETQYF

V gene: TRBV27
J gene: TRBJ1-5
D gene: TRBD1
clone size: once
CDR3 DNA: TGTGCCAGCAGTCAAGGGACAGGCAGCAATCAGCCCCAGCATTTT
CDR3 protein: CASSQGTGSNQPQHF

V gene: TRBV28
J gene: TRBJ1-2
D gene: -
clone size: -
CDR3 DNA: TGTGCCAGCAGCTTAGCCGGTTACTATGGCTACACCTTC
CDR3 protein: CASSLAGYYGYTF